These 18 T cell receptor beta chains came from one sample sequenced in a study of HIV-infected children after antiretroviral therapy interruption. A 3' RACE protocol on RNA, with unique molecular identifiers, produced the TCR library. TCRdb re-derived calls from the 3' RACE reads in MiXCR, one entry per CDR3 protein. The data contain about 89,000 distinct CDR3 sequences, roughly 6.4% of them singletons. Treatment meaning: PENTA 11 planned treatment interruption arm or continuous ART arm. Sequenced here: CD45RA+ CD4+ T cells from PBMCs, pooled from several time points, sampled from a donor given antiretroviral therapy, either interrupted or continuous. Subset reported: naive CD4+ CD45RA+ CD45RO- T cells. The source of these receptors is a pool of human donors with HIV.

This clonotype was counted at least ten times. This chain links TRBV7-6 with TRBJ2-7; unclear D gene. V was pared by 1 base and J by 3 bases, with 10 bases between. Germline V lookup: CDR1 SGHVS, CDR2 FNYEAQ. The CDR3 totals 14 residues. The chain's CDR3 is CASSLGGRHYEQYF. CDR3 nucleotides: TGTGCCAGCAGCTTAGGAGGCCGGCACTACGAGCAGTACTTC.

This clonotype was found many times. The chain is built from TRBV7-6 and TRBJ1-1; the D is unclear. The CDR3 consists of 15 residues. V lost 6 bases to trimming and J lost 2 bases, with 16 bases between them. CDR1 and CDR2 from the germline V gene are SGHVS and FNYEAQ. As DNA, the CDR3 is TGTGCCAGCAGGGGTGTGACCCTCGGTAACACTGAAGCTTTCTTT. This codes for CASRGVTLGNTEAFF.

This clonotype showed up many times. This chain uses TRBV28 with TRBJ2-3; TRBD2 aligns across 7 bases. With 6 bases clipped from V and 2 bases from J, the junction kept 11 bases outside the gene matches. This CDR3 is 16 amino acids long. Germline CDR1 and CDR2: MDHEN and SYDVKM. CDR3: CASRAAKGLLTDTQYF. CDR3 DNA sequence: TGTGCCAGCAGGGCCGCGAAGGGACTACTCACAGATACGCAGTATTTT.

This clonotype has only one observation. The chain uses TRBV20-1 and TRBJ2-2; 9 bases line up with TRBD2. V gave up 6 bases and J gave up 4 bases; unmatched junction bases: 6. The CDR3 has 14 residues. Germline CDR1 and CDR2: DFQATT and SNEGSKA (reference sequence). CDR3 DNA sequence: TGCAGTGCCGAGCGGGGGGTTTCCACCGGGGAGCTGTTTTTT. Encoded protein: CSAERGVSTGELFF.

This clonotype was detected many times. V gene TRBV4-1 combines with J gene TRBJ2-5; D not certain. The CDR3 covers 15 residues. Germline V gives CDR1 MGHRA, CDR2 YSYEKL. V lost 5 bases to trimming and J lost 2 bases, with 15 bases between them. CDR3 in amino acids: CASSSQRTTQETQYF. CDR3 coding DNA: TGCGCCAGCAGCTCACAAAGGACCACTCAAGAGACCCAGTACTTC.

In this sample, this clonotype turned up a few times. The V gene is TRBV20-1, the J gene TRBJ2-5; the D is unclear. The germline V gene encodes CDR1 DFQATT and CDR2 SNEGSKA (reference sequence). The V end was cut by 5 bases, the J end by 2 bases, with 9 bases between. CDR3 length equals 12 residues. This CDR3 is CSAPLGQETQYF. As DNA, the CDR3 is TGCAGTGCTCCGCTCGGTCAAGAGACCCAGTACTTC.

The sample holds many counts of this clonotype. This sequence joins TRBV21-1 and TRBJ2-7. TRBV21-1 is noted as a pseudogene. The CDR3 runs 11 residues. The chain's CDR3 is CASSKLNEQYF. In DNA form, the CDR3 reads TGTGCCAGCAGCAAATTGAACGAGCAGTACTTC.

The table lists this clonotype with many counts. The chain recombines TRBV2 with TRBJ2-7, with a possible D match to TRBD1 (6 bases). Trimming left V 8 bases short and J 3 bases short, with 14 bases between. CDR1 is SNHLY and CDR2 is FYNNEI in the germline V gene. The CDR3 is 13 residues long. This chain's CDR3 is CASSIGQFYEQYF. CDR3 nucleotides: TGTGCCAGCTCAATAGGACAGTTCTACGAGCAGTACTTC.

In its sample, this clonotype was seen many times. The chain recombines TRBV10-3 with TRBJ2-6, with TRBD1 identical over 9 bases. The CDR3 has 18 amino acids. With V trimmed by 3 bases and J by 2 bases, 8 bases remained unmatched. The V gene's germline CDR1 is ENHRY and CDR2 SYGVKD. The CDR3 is CAISEYGTGTPGANVLTF. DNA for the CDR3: TGTGCCATCAGTGAATATGGGACAGGGACCCCTGGGGCCAACGTCCTGACTTTC.

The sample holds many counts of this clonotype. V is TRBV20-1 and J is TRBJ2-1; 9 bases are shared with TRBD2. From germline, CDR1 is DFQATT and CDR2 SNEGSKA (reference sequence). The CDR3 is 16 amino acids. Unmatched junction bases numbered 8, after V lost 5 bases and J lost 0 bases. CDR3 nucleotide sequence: TGCAGTGCTCCGAGGACTAGCGTGAGCTCCTACAATGAGCAGTTCTTC. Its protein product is CSAPRTSVSSYNEQFF.

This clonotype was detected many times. This CDR3 reads CASSRLAGGQASTDTQYF. In DNA form, the CDR3 reads TGTGCCAGCAGTCGACTAGCGGGGGGCCAGGCTAGCACAGATACGCAGTATTTT. V usage is TRBV6-4 and J usage is TRBJ2-3, with 13 bases lining up with TRBD2. CDR3 size: 18 residues. CDR1 is MRHNA and CDR2 is SNTAGT in the germline V gene. Trimming took 5 bases from V and 0 from J; bases not matched to a gene: 8.

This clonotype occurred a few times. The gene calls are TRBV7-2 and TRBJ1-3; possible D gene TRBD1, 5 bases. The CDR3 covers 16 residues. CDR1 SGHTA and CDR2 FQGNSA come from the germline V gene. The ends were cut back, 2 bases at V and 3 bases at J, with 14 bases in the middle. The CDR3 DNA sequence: TGTGCCAGCAGCTTAAATCGGGGCAAACTTGGAAACACCATATATTTT. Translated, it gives CASSLNRGKLGNTIYF.

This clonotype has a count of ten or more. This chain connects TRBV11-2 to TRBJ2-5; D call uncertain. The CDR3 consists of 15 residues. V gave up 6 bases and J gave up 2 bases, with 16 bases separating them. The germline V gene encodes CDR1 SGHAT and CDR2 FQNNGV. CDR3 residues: CASSPRTSIQETQYF. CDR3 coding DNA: TGTGCCAGCAGTCCAAGGACGTCGATACAAGAGACCCAGTACTTC.

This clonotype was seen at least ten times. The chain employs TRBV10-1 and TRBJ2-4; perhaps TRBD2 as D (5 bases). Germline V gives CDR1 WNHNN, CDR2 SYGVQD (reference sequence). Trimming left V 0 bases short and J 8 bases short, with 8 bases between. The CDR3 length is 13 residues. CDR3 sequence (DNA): TGCGCCAGCAGTGAGTCGACGAGGGACATTCAGTACTTC. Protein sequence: CASSESTRDIQYF.

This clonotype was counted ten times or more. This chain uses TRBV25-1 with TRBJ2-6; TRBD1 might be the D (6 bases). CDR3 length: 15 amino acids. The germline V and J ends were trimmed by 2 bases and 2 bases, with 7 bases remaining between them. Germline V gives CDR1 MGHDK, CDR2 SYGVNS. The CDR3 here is CASSEPGAGANVLTF. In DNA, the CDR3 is TGTGCCAGCAGTGAACCAGGGGCTGGGGCCAACGTCCTGACTTTC. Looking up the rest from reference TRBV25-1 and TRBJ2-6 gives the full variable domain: EADIYQTPRYLVIGTGKKITLECSQTMGHDKMYWYQQDPGMELHLIHYSYGVNSTEKGDLSSESTVSRIRTEHFPLTLESARPSHTSQYLCASSEPGAGANVLTFGAGSRLTVL.

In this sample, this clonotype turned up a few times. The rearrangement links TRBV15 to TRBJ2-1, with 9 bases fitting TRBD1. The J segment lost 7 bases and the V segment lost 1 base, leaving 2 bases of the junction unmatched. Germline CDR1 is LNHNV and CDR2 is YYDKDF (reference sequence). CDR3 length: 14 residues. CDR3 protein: CATSRGGTGNEQFF. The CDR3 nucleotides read TGTGCCACCAGCAGAGGAGGGACAGGGAATGAGCAGTTCTTC.

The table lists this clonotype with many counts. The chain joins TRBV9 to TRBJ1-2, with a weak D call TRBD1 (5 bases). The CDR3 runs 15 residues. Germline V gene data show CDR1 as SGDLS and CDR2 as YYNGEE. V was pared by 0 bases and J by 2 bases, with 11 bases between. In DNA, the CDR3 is TGTGCCAGCAGCGTAGGTGGAGGGACCAACTATGGCTACACCTTC. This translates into CASSVGGGTNYGYTF. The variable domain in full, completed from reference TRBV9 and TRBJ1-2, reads DSGVTQTPKHLITATGQRVTLRCSPRSGDLSVYWYQQSLDQGLQFLIQYYNGEERAKGNILERFSAQQFPDLHSELNLSSLELGDSALYFCASSVGGGTNYGYTFGSGTRLTVV.

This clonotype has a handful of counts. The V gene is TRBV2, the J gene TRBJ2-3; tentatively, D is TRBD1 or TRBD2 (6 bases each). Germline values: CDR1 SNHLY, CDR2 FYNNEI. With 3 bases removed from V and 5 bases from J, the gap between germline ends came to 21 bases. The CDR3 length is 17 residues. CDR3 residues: CASSDSGWGAYGDTQYF. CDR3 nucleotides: TGTGCCAGCAGTGACTCCGGGTGGGGGGCCTACGGAGATACGCAGTATTTT.